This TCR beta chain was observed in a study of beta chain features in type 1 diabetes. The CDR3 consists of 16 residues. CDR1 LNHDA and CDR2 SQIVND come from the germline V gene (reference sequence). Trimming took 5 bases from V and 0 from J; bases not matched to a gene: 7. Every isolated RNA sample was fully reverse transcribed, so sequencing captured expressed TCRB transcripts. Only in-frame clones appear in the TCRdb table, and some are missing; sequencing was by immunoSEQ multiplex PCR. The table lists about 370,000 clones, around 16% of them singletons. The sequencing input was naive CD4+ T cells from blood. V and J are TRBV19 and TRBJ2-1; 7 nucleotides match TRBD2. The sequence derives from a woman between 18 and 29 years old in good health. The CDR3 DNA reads TGTGCCAGTAGTGACCCTAGCGGCCCCTCCTACAATGAGCAGTTCTTC. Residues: CASSDPSGPSYNEQFF.